This record concerns one T cell receptor (beta chain) sequence. This sample is part of a study of blood T cell repertoires in COVID-19. Method: immunoSEQ multiplex PCR; TCRdb's copy keeps in-frame clones and lacks some. Among a few hundred thousand clones, about 87% were seen once, and the ten largest hold 10%. V dropped 9 bases and J dropped 3; count of bases not matched to a gene: 2. This CDR3 is built from 15 residues. Per the germline V gene, CDR1 is KGHDR and CDR2 is SFDVKD. The chain joins TRBV24-1 to TRBJ2-6; TRBD1 agrees at 12 bases. The sample comprised PBMCs or T cells enriched from blood (not recorded which). The TCR comes from a man between 18 and 29 years old with acute COVID-19. CDR3 nucleotide sequence: TGTGCCACCGGGACAGGGGGCGTTGGGGCCAACGTCCTGACTTTC. This codes for CATGTGGVGANVLTF.